These T cell receptor beta chains were read from a single sample in a study of control samples from healthy donors and cancer patients. Assay: immunoSEQ multiplex PCR; the TCRdb copy retains only in-frame clones and omits some. The sample records 85,000 to 120,000 clones, under 95% being singletons. Sequencing was performed on blood. The receptors stem from a woman aged 18-29 years in good health. Both conserved end residues are part of each CDR3. D genes are given only for firm matches. The size field is filled for only some rows; it gives once, few, many or a size class.

cdr3_nt cdr3_aa v_call clone_size d_call j_call
TGTGCCAGTAAGACAGGGGGCTTTCAGCCCCAGCATTTT CASKTGGFQPQHF TRBV19 NA TRBD1 TRBJ1-5
TGTGCCAGTAGCGAGGGGGGGCGCGCTGAAGCTTTCTTT CASSEGGRAEAFF TRBV19 NA NA TRBJ1-1
TGTGCCAGCAGCATGACAGGGACTGCAACTAATGAAAAACTGTTTTTT CASSMTGTATNEKLFF TRBV5-4 once TRBD1 TRBJ1-4
TGTGCCAGCAGCTCCCAGCGGTCTGGTACCGGGGAGCTGTTTTTT CASSSQRSGTGELFF TRBV11-3 NA NA TRBJ2-2
TGCGCCAGCAGCTTACAGGGAAACTATGGCTACACCTTC CASSLQGNYGYTF TRBV5-1 NA NA TRBJ1-2
TGTGCCATCAGTGGAACAACTAGCGGGAGGACGGATACGCAGTATTTT CAISGTTSGRTDTQYF TRBV10-3 once TRBD2 TRBJ2-3
TGTGCCAGCAGCTTCCGGGTCAATGAAAAACTGTTTTTT CASSFRVNEKLFF TRBV11-1 few NA TRBJ1-4
TGTGCCAGCAGCTTCCCGGGGCCAAATGAGCAGTTCTTC CASSFPGPNEQFF TRBV5-4 NA NA TRBJ2-1
TGTGCCACCAGTGGTTCGGGAGAGGGCCCCGGAGGGCCCCAGCATTTT CATSGSGEGPGGPQHF TRBV24-1 once NA TRBJ1-5
TGTGCCAGCAGCTTATTAGTTGCTCAGAGCTCCTACAATGAGCAGTTCTTC CASSLLVAQSSYNEQFF TRBV11-2 NA NA TRBJ2-1
TGTGCCACCAGTGACCGCGGGAGTGACAAAAACATTCAGTACTTC CATSDRGSDKNIQYF TRBV24-1 NA TRBD2 TRBJ2-4
TGTGCCAGCAGCCTCGGACCAGGGTCCTATAATTCACCCCTCCACTTT CASSLGPGSYNSPLHF TRBV5-4 NA NA TRBJ1-6
TGTGCCAGCAGTTACTCGGATGGCGAGCAGTTCTTC CASSYSDGEQFF TRBV6-6 NA NA TRBJ2-1
TGTGCCATCAGTGAGTCGTGGACTAGCGGCCTCAGTAACACAGATACGCAGTATTTT CAISESWTSGLSNTDTQYF TRBV10-3 NA TRBD2 TRBJ2-3
TGTGCCAGTAGCCCTTACGGAGATTACACTGAAGCTTTCTTT CASSPYGDYTEAFF TRBV19 NA NA TRBJ1-1
TGCGCCAGCAGTGATAGGTCAGGGAGGTGGGACGAGCAGTACTTC CASSDRSGRWDEQYF TRBV10-1 NA NA TRBJ2-7
TGTGCCAGCAGCCCCCGGGGGGACAGAGAGTATGGCTACACCTTC CASSPRGDREYGYTF TRBV4-2 NA TRBD1 TRBJ1-2
TGTGCCAGCAGCTTTAGTGCAGGTTCCTACGAGCAGTACTTC CASSFSAGSYEQYF TRBV5-4 once NA TRBJ2-7
TGTGCCAGCAGTCCACTCGGGGGGAACACCGGGGAGCTGTTTTTT CASSPLGGNTGELFF TRBV28 NA NA TRBJ2-2
TGTGCCAGCAGCCAAGTAGGGCGGGAAGATACGCAGTATTTT CASSQVGREDTQYF TRBV3-1/TRBV3-2 NA NA TRBJ2-3
TGTGCCATTGATCCAGGGTCTGGGGCCAACGTCCTGACTTTC CAIDPGSGANVLTF TRBV21-1 NA NA TRBJ2-6
TGTGCCAGCAGGGCCTCGGCCGAGACAGGTTATGGAAAGTTCTTC CASRASAETGYGKFF TRBV6-5 NA NA TRBJ2-1
TGTGCCAGCAGTTCACCGGGGGCCCCCTACGAGCAGTACTTC CASSSPGAPYEQYF TRBV6-5 NA NA TRBJ2-7
TGTGCCAGCAGTTTATCGGCCATTACCTACGAGCAGTACTTC CASSLSAITYEQYF TRBV27 NA NA TRBJ2-7
TGTGCCAGCAGCTTTCGGGAAACGTACGAGCAGTACTTC CASSFRETYEQYF TRBV5-5 once NA TRBJ2-7
TGTGCCAGCAGTCCGATAGGACTGTTGAACACTGAAGCTTTCTTT CASSPIGLLNTEAFF TRBV6-5 NA NA TRBJ1-1
TGTGCCAGCAGTGGCCCCCCAGGACAGGGGGTCCCCTATGGCTACACCTTC CASSGPPGQGVPYGYTF TRBV27 NA TRBD1 TRBJ1-2
TGTGCCAGCAGCCCAAACGCGGGGACTGAAGCTTTCTTT CASSPNAGTEAFF TRBV7-9 NA NA TRBJ1-1
TGTGCCAGTAGGAAAGGCCGGGAAGAAGCCTCTGGAAACACCATATATTTT CASRKGREEASGNTIYF TRBV19 NA NA TRBJ1-3
TGTGCCAGCAGCTTAGACGGGAACTACAATGAGCAGTTCTTC CASSLDGNYNEQFF TRBV7-2 NA NA TRBJ2-1
TGCGCCAGCAGCCCTTGGGACAGGGGAGGCGGCGAGCAGTACTTC CASSPWDRGGGEQYF TRBV4-1 NA TRBD1 TRBJ2-7
TGCAGCGTTGTATTGTCGGGGACTGAAGCTTTCTTT CSVVLSGTEAFF TRBV29-1 NA NA TRBJ1-1
TGCAGTGCTAGGGTCGTGGAGACCCAGTACTTC CSARVVETQYF TRBV20-1 NA NA TRBJ2-5
TGCGCCAGCAGTGACTGCGGACATTCCACCGGGGAGCTGTTTTTT CASSDCGHSTGELFF TRBV10-1 NA NA TRBJ2-2
TGTGCCAGCCGTGAGGGCCATAGCAATCAGCCCCAGCATTTT CASREGHSNQPQHF TRBV6-1 NA NA TRBJ1-5
TGTGCCAGCCTCTCCGGTCCGGGAGAGCAGTACTTC CASLSGPGEQYF TRBV12-3/TRBV12-4 NA NA TRBJ2-7
TGTGCCAGCAGCTTAGGGGTCGGCCTTGGCACAGATACGCAGTATTTT CASSLGVGLGTDTQYF TRBV7-2 NA NA TRBJ2-3
TGCGCCAGCAGTCCTCCCAATTCCTACGAGCAGTACTTC CASSPPNSYEQYF TRBV23-1 NA NA TRBJ2-7
TGTGCCAGCAGAGACTTTACCACCGGGGAGCTGTTTTTT CASRDFTTGELFF TRBV4-2 NA NA TRBJ2-2
TGTGCCAGTACTCCTCGGCCAAACTACAATGAGCAGTTCTTC CASTPRPNYNEQFF TRBV19 NA NA TRBJ2-1
TGTGCCAGCTCGGCCAGGAGGAGCGGGGAAAAACTGTTTTTT CASSARRSGEKLFF TRBV18 NA NA TRBJ1-4
TGTGCCAGCAGTGGGACTTCCCCGGACGGATTCAAGACCCAGTACTTC CASSGTSPDGFKTQYF TRBV5-4 NA NA TRBJ2-5
TGTGCCAGTACTCCCAAACCCTACTACGAGCAGTACTTC CASTPKPYYEQYF TRBV3-1/TRBV3-2 NA NA TRBJ2-7
TGTGCCAGCAGTGAAAGTTGGGGGGGAAGAAACACTGAAGCTTTCTTT CASSESWGGRNTEAFF TRBV6-1 NA NA TRBJ1-1
TGTGCCAGCAGCTTAGGGAAGCCTCCCTCCTACGAGCAGTACTTC CASSLGKPPSYEQYF TRBV7-9 NA NA TRBJ2-7
TGTGCCAGCAGCCACCCTGGGGATAGATTTGATGAGCAGTTCTTC CASSHPGDRFDEQFF TRBV7-9 NA NA TRBJ2-1
TGTGCCAGCAGCTTACAGCAGAGGCTAGCTCCCGGGGAGCTGTTTTTT CASSLQQRLAPGELFF TRBV7-6 NA NA TRBJ2-2
TGTGCCAGCAGCTCCACAGGATCCTACGAGCAGTACTTC CASSSTGSYEQYF TRBV7-9 NA NA TRBJ2-7
TGTGCCAGCAGCTTAAAAGCAGGGAGCTCCTACAATGAGCAGTTCTTC CASSLKAGSSYNEQFF TRBV7-2 NA NA TRBJ2-1
TGTGCCAGCAGGTCCACCGGGGTCTCCTATAATTCACCCCTCCACTTT CASRSTGVSYNSPLHF TRBV27 NA NA TRBJ1-6